The clone carrying this TCR beta chain was recorded a few times. These data come from a study of patients and donors after allogeneic stem cell transplantation. Looked up from germline, CDR1 is SGDLS and CDR2 is YYNGEE. The V end lost 4 bases, the J end lost 1 base, and 17 bases lay between the germline ends. The CDR3 consists of 16 residues. TCRdb re-analysed the RT-PCR reads in MiXCR, keeping a single row per CDR3 protein. This sample has roughly 940,000 distinct CDR3 sequences, with under 20% found just once. This sequence joins TRBV9 and TRBJ1-1, with D tentatively TRBD1 (6 bases). The sequencing sample was made of blood, either unsorted or a sorted T cell fraction (not recorded which). This sequence originates from a human donor who was either an allogeneic HSCT recipient or a stem cell or donor lymphocyte infusion donor (not recorded which). It is not recorded whose cells these are; they may come from a transplant donor. CDR3: CASSPRFGTPNTEAFF. CDR3 coding DNA: TGTGCCAGCAGCCCGAGATTTGGGACACCGAACACTGAAGCTTTCTTT. Based on the CDR3 plus reference TRBV9 and TRBJ1-1, the full variable domain is DSGVTQTPKHLITATGQRVTLRCSPRSGDLSVYWYQQSLDQGLQFLIQYYNGEERAKGNILERFSAQQFPDLHSELNLSSLELGDSALYFCASSPRFGTPNTEAFFGQGTRLTVV.